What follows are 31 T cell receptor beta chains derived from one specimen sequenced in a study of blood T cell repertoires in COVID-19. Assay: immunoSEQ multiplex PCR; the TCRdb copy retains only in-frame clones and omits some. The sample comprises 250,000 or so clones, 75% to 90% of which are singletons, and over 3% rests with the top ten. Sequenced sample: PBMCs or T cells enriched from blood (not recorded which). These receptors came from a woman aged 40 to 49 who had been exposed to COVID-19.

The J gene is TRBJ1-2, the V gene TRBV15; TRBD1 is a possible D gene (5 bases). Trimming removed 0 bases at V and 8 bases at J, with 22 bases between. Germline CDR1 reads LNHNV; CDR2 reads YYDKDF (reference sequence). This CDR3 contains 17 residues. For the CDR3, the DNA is TGTGCCACCAGCAGAGATCGCTCCTTCGGGGGAGGGAGAGGCTACACCTTC. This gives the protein CATSRDRSFGGGRGYTF.

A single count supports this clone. The CDR3 region is CASSLGRFNTIYF. CDR3 DNA sequence: TGTGCCAGCAGCTTGGGGAGGTTCAACACCATATATTTT. The V call is TRBV5-5, the J call TRBJ1-3; no firm D call. Germline V gene sequence: CDR1 SGHKS, CDR2 YYEKEE (reference sequence). Trimming left V 0 bases short and J 7 bases short, with 8 bases between. The CDR3 contains 13 residues.

The CDR3 spells CATSRVDYEETQYF. The CDR3 DNA reads TGTGCCACCAGCAGAGTGGACTACGAAGAGACCCAGTACTTC. V gene TRBV15 combines with J gene TRBJ2-5, with D perhaps matching TRBD2 (6 bases). V lost 1 base to trimming and J lost 3 bases, with 9 bases between them. Germline loops: CDR1 LNHNV, CDR2 YYDKDF (reference sequence). The CDR3 spans 14 residues.

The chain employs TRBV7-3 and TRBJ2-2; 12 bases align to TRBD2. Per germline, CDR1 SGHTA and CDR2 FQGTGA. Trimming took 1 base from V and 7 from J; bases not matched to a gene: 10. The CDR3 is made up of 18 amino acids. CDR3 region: CASSLITTSGSRNGELFF. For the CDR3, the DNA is TGTGCCAGCAGCTTAATTACGACTAGCGGGAGTAGGAACGGGGAGCTGTTTTTT.

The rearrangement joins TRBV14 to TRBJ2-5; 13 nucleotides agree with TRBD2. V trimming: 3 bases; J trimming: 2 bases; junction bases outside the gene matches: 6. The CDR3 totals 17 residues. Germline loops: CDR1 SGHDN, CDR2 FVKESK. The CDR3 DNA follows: TGTGCCAGCAGCCATTTGGGACTAGCGGGACCACAAGAGACCCAGTACTTC. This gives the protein CASSHLGLAGPQETQYF.

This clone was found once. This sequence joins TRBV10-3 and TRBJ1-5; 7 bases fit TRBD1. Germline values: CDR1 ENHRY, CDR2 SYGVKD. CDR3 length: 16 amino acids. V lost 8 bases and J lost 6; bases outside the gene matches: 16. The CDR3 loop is CAIRPGGTDKSQPQHF. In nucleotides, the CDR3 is TGTGCCATCCGCCCGGGCGGGACAGACAAAAGTCAGCCCCAGCATTTT.

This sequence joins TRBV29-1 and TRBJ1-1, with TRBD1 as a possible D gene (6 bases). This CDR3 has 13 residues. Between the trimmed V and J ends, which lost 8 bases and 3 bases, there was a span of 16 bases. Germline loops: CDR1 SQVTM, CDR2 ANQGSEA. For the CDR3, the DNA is TGCAGCACCGGACAGAGGAAGGACACTGAAGCTTTCTTT. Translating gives CSTGQRKDTEAFF.

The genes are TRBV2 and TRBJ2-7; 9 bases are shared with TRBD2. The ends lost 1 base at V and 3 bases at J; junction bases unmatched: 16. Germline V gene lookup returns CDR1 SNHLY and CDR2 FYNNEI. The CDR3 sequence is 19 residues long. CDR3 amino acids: CASSEELAGVGRWSYEQYV. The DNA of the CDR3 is TGTGCCAGCAGTGAAGAATTAGCGGGAGTCGGGAGATGGAGCTACGAGCAGTACGTC.

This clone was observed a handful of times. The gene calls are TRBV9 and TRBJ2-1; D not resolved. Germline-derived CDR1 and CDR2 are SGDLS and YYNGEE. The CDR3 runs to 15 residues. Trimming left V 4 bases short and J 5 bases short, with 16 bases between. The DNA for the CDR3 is TGTGCCAGCAGCCACCCGAGCCAAGCCGACAATGAGCAGTTCTTC. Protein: CASSHPSQADNEQFF.

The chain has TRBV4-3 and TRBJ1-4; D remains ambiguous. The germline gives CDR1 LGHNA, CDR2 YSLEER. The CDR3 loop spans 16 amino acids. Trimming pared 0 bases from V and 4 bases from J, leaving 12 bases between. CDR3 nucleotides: TGCGCCAGCAGCCAAGAAGGCAGGATAATTAATGAAAAACTGTTTTTT. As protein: CASSQEGRIINEKLFF.

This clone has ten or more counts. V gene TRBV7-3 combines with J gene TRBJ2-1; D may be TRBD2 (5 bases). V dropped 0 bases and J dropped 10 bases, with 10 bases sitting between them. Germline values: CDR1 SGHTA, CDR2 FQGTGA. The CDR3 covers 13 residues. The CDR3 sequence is CASSLTDFGEQFF. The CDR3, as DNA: TGTGCCAGCAGCTTAACGGACTTCGGGGAGCAGTTCTTC.

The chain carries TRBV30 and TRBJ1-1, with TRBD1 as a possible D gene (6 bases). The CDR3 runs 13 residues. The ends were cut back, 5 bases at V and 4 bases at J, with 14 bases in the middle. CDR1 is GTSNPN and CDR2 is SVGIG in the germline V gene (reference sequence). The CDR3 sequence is CAWAQGGSTEAFF. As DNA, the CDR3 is TGTGCCTGGGCACAGGGCGGCAGCACTGAAGCTTTCTTT.

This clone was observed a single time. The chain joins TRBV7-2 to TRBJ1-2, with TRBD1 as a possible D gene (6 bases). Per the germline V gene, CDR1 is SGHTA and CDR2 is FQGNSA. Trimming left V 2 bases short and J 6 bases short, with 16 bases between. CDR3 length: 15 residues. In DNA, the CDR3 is TGTGCCAGCAGCTTATCTACCCGAGGGGGGGATGGCTACACCTTC. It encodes CASSLSTRGGDGYTF.

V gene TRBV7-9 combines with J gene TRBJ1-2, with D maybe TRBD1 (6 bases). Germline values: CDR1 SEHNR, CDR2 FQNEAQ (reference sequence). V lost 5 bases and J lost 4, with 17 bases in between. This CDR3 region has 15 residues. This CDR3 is CASSEQGDYGYGYTF. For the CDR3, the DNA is TGTGCCAGCAGCGAACAGGGAGATTATGGCTATGGCTACACCTTC.

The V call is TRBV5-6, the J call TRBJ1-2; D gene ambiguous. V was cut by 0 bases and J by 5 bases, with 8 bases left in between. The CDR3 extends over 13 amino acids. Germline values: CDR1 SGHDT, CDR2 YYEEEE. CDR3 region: CASSLGADYGYTF. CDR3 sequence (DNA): TGTGCCAGCAGCTTGGGTGCAGATTATGGCTACACCTTC.

The CDR3 sequence is CASSSTGQRGLDTQYF. The CDR3 DNA reads as TGCGCCAGCAGCTCGACCGGCCAGCGGGGGCTGGATACGCAGTATTTT. The chain links TRBV5-1 to TRBJ2-3, with 8 bases matching TRBD2. CDR3 size: 16 residues. Trimming at V came to 3 bases and at J to 6 bases, leaving 12 bases not matched to a gene. Germline V gives CDR1 SGHRS, CDR2 YFSETQ.

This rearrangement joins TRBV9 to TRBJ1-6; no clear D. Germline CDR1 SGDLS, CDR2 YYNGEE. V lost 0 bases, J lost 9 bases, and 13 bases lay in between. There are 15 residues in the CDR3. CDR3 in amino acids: CASSVGGGFGSPLHF. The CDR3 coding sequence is TGTGCCAGCAGCGTAGGTGGAGGGTTTGGTTCACCCCTCCACTTT.

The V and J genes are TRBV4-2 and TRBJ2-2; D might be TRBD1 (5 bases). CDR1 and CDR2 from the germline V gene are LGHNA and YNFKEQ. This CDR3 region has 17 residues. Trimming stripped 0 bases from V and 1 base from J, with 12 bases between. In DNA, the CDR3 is TGTGCCAGCAGCCAAGAAAGGGGAACAGGGAACACCGGGGAGCTGTTTTTT. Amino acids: CASSQERGTGNTGELFF.

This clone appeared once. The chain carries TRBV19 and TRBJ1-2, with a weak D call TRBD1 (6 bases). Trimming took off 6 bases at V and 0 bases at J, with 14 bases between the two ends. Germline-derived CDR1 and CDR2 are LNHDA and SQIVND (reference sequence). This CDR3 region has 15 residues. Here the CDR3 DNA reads TGTGCCAGTAGGCCTCGGGACACAACTAACTATGGCTACACCTTC. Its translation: CASRPRDTTNYGYTF.

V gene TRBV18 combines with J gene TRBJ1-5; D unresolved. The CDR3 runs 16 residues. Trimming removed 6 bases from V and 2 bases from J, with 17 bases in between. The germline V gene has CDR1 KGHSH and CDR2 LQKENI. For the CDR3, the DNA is TGTGCCAGCTCGGACGGGATAAATCGTCGCAATCAGCCCCAGCATTTT. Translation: CASSDGINRRNQPQHF.

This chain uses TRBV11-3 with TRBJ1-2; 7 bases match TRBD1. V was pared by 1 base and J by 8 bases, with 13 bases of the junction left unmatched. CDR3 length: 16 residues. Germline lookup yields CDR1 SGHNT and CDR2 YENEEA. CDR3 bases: TGTGCCAGCAGCTTAGGCGGCGGGGCAGGGGGTAAGGGCTACACCTTC. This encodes CASSLGGGAGGKGYTF.

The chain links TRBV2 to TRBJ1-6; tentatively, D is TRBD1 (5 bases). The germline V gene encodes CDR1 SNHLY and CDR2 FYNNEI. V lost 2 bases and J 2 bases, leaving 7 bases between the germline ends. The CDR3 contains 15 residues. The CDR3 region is CASSEPGPYNSPLHF. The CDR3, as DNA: TGTGCCAGCAGTGAACCAGGGCCCTATAATTCACCCCTCCACTTT.

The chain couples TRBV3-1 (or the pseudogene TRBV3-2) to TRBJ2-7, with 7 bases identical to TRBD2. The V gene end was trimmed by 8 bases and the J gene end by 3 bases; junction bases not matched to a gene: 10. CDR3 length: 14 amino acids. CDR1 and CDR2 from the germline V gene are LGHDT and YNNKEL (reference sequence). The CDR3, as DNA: TGTGCCAGCGCCTCGACTAGCTTGAACTACGAGCAGTACTTC. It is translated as CASASTSLNYEQYF.

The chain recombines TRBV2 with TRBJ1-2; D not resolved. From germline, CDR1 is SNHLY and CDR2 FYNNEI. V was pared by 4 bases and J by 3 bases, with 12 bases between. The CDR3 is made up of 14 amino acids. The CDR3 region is CASSGGFFDYGYTF. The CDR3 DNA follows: TGTGCCAGCAGTGGCGGGTTCTTTGACTATGGCTACACCTTC.

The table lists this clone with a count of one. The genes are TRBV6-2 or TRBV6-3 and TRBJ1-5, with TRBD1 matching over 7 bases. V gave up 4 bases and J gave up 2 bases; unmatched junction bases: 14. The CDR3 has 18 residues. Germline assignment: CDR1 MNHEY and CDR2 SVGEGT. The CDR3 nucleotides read TGTGCCAGCAGTTCAGACCCGATCCAGGGGGACGGCAATCAGCCCCAGCATTTT. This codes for CASSSDPIQGDGNQPQHF.

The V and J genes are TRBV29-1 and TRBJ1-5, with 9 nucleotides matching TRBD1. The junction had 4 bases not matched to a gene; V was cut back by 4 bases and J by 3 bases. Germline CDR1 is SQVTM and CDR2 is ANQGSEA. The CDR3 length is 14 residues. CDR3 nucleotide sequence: TGCAGCGTTGTCCCACAGGGGGCCAATCAGCCCCAGCATTTT. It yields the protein CSVVPQGANQPQHF.

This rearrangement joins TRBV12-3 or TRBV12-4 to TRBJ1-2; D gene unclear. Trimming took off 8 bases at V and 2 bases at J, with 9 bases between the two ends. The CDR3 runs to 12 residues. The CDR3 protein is CASEQQNYGYTF. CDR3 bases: TGTGCCAGCGAACAGCAAAACTATGGCTACACCTTC.

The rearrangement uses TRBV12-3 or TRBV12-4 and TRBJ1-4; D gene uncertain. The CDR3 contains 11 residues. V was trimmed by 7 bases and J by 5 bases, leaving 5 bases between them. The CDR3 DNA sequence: TGTGCCAGCAAGAGGAATGAAAAACTGTTTTTT. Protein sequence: CASKRNEKLFF.

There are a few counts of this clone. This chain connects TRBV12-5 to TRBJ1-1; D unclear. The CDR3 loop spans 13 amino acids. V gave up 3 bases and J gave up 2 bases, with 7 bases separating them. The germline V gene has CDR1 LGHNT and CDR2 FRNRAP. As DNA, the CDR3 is TGTGCTAGTGGTTTACGGAGTAACACTGAAGCTTTCTTT. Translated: CASGLRSNTEAFF.

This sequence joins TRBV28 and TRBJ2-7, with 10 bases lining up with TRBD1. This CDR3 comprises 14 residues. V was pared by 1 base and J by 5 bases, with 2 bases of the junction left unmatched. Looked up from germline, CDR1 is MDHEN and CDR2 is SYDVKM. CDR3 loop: CASSLSGTGDEQYV. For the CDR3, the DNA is TGTGCCAGCAGTTTATCCGGGACAGGGGACGAGCAGTACGTC.

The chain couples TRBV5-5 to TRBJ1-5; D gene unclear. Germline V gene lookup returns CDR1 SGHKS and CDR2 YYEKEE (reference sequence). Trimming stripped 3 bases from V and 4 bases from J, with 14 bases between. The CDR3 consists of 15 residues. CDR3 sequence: CASSSVSSPNQPQHF. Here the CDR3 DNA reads TGTGCCAGCAGCTCGGTCTCTTCCCCTAATCAGCCCCAGCATTTT.